This T cell receptor beta chain was sequenced for a study of T cell responses to AZD1222 COVID-19 vaccine. Overall study results and limits: Repertoires were obtained solely post-peak T cell response. Spike was spanned by vaccine-associated CD4 TCRs, which were dominant at 160-218 and 743-854. Donors skewed white British and female; clonal diversity was possibly underestimated. After two AZD1222 doses, spike-specific TCR breadth and depth rose versus day 0.

Details on this clone: The antigen remains undetermined.

Repertoires were generated with immunoSEQ multiplex PCR, while TCRdb's copy carries only in-frame clones and drops some. The sample has under 200,000 clones, around 92% seen once; the top ten hold 9.2%. Sequencing used peripheral blood, obtained on day 0 of AZD1222 vaccination. The sequence was obtained from an adult in good health.

CDR3 nucleotide sequence: TGTGCCAGCAGCCTTGGACAGACTGATGGCTACACCTTC. The encoded protein is CASSLGQTDGYTF. The J gene is TRBJ1-2, the V gene TRBV7-9; possible D gene TRBD1, 6 bases. Germline V lookup: CDR1 SEHNR, CDR2 FQNEAQ (reference sequence). The CDR3 runs 13 residues. V lost 5 bases to trimming and J lost 6 bases, with 13 bases between them.